Each of the 30 T cell receptor beta chains below was sequenced from the same sample in a study of tumor-infiltrating T cells and Merkel cell polyomavirus. Produced via immunoSEQ multiplex PCR; TCRdb's table is partial and in-frame only. The top ten hold roughly a fifth of the sample, which has over 850 clones, around 90% seen once. Immunohistochemistry showed robust Merkel cell polyomavirus Large T antigen staining in every patient's tumor. Sample: Merkel cell polyomavirus peptide tetramer+ CD8+ T cells sorted from blood. These receptors originate from a man in his 60s with Merkel cell carcinoma.

This rearrangement joins TRBV2 to TRBJ1-2, with 7 bases lining up with TRBD1. Looked up from germline, CDR1 is SNHLY and CDR2 is FYNNEI. V trimming: 5 bases; J trimming: 5 bases; junction bases outside the gene matches: 5. The CDR3 is 13 residues long. CDR3 sequence: CASSKDREYGYTF. The DNA for the CDR3 is TGTGCCAGCAGTAAAGACAGGGAATATGGCTACACCTTC.

This clone occurred once. The rearrangement links TRBV7-2 to TRBJ1-5; D is undetermined. V was shortened by 2 bases and J by 3 bases, with 14 bases between the two germline ends. The CDR3 is 16 residues long. The germline V gene encodes CDR1 SGHTA and CDR2 FQGNSA. This CDR3 reads CASSLSSGGNNQPQHF. The CDR3 DNA reads TGTGCCAGCAGCTTAAGTTCCGGCGGGAACAATCAGCCCCAGCATTTT.

The chain combines TRBV27 with TRBJ1-3, with a tentative D call TRBD1 (6 bases). The V end lost 6 bases, the J end lost 2 bases, and 14 bases lay between the germline ends. The CDR3 is made up of 15 amino acids. Germline V gene data show CDR1 as MNHEY and CDR2 as SMNVEV (reference sequence). The CDR3 DNA sequence: TGTGCCAGCAGGCCATACAGGGAACCTGGAAACACCATATATTTT. Encoded protein: CASRPYREPGNTIYF.

This chain links TRBV29-1 with TRBJ1-3; D gene unclear. CDR1 and CDR2 (germline): SQVTM, ANQGSEA. The CDR3 sequence is 12 residues long. V lost 4 bases, J lost 3 bases, and 7 bases lay in between. CDR3 region: CSVGTNGNTIYF. The CDR3 bases are TGCAGCGTTGGCACAAATGGAAACACCATATATTTT.

V usage is TRBV29-1 and J usage is TRBJ2-7, with D possibly being TRBD1 (6 bases). The CDR3 is made up of 12 amino acids. Trimming took 6 bases from V and 0 from J, leaving 9 bases between them. CDR1 and CDR2 (germline): SQVTM, ANQGSEA. The CDR3, as DNA: TGCAGCGTCCGGGACACCTCCTACGAGCAGTACTTC. Its translation is CSVRDTSYEQYF.

The chain employs TRBV29-1 and TRBJ2-3, with unresolved D. Germline CDR1 reads SQVTM; CDR2 reads ANQGSEA. The CDR3 spans 14 residues. Trimming pared 2 bases from V and 2 bases from J, leaving 11 bases between. The CDR3 DNA sequence: TGCAGCGTTGAAAATCTGTCCCCCACAGATACGCAGTATTTT. Residues: CSVENLSPTDTQYF.

This clone appeared a few times. This chain links TRBV2 with TRBJ1-2; TRBD1 matches at 9 bases. The CDR3 is 14 residues long. The germline gives CDR1 SNHLY, CDR2 FYNNEI. V trimming: 6 bases; J trimming: 3 bases; junction bases outside the gene matches: 5. The chain's CDR3 is CASRGTGGYYGYTF. In DNA form, the CDR3 reads TGTGCCAGCAGGGGCACAGGGGGCTACTATGGCTACACCTTC.

V usage is TRBV9 and J usage is TRBJ1-2; 8 bases are shared with TRBD1. The V gene's germline CDR1 is SGDLS and CDR2 YYNGEE. The CDR3 is made up of 16 amino acids. V dropped 4 bases and J dropped 5; count of bases not matched to a gene: 13. In DNA, the CDR3 is TGTGCCAGCAGCCGACAGGGGACCGCTATAACTTATGGCTACACCTTC. It is translated as CASSRQGTAITYGYTF.

The chain recombines TRBV19 with TRBJ2-1; TRBD1 might be the D (7 bases). V lost 5 bases, J lost 9 bases, and 17 bases lay in between. The CDR3 is 14 amino acids. From germline, CDR1 is LNHDA and CDR2 SQIVND (reference sequence). The CDR3 DNA follows: TGTGCCAGTAGTGGAGGGACAGTGGTTAGTGAGCAGTTCTTC. Residues: CASSGGTVVSEQFF.

The chain joins TRBV7-2 to TRBJ2-4; 9 nucleotides align to TRBD2. J lost 11 bases, V lost 5 bases, and 10 bases had no gene match. This CDR3 comprises 14 residues. CDR1 and CDR2 from the germline V gene are SGHTA and FQGNSA. For the CDR3, the DNA is TGTGCCAGCAGCCGGGAGCGGGGGGCGGCCGTTCAGTACTTC. Translated: CASSRERGAAVQYF. Supplemented by reference TRBV7-2 and TRBJ2-4, the full variable domain reads GAGVSQSPSNKVTEKGKDVELRCDPISGHTALYWYRQSLGQGLEFLIYFQGNSAPDKSGLPSDRFSAERTGGSVSTLTIQRTQQEDSAVYLCASSRERGAAVQYFGAGTRLSVL.

This rearrangement joins TRBV6-5 to TRBJ2-1, with 12 bases matching TRBD2. Germline V CDR1 and CDR2: MNHEY, SVGAGI. This CDR3 comprises 15 residues. J lost 7 bases, V lost 6 bases, and 7 bases had no gene match. CDR3 DNA: TGTGCCAGCAGCGTACTAGCGGGAGGTAGGAATGAGCAGTTCTTC. Translating it yields CASSVLAGGRNEQFF.

This chain connects TRBV14 to TRBJ2-1; D possibly corresponds to TRBD1 (6 bases). Trimming stripped 4 bases from V and 3 bases from J, with 16 bases between. Germline-derived CDR1 and CDR2 are SGHDN and FVKESK. The CDR3 loop spans 16 amino acids. The CDR3 sequence is CASSRMGAKLYNEQFF. The CDR3 DNA reads TGTGCCAGCAGCCGGATGGGGGCAAAGCTCTACAATGAGCAGTTCTTC.

The V gene is TRBV5-4, the J gene TRBJ2-7; 13 bases match TRBD2. Unmatched junction bases numbered 8, after V lost 7 bases and J lost 7 bases. This CDR3 region has 14 residues. Per germline, CDR1 SGHNT and CDR2 YYREEE (reference sequence). CDR3 nucleotides: TGTGCCAGCTCACTAGCGGGAGGGCCGGGGGAGCAGTACTTC. It yields the protein CASSLAGGPGEQYF.

The chain uses TRBV2 and TRBJ1-5; 12 bases map to TRBD1. This CDR3 has 15 residues. Germline CDR1 and CDR2: SNHLY and FYNNEI. With 6 bases clipped from V and 6 bases from J, the junction kept 6 bases outside the gene matches. CDR3: CASREGQGAVQPQHF. The CDR3 DNA is TGTGCCAGCAGGGAGGGACAGGGGGCCGTTCAGCCCCAGCATTTT.

Details on this clone: One junction end does not reproduce the germline sequence, and a read error may be involved. This chain joins TRBV16 and TRBJ2-5, with D perhaps TRBD2 (6 bases). The J call may be faulty, since TRBJ2-7 better matches the DNA end. Germline V gene sequence: CDR1 KGHSY, CDR2 FQNENV. The CDR3 extends over 13 amino acids. CDR3 sequence (DNA): TGTGTCAGCAGCTCCCGGGACTTTTACGAGCAGTACTTC. It is translated as CVSSSRDFYEQYF.

The chain carries TRBV18 and TRBJ1-1; TRBD1 matches 10 bases. Trimming cost V 2 bases and J 0 bases; bases outside gene matches: 6. Germline CDR1 KGHSH, CDR2 LQKENI. The CDR3 length is 17 residues. CDR3 loop: CASSPYPGTGVNTEAFF. In DNA form, the CDR3 reads TGTGCCAGCTCACCATATCCCGGGACAGGGGTGAACACTGAAGCTTTCTTT. Full variable domain (remainder filled in from reference TRBV18 and TRBJ1-1): NAGVMQNPRHLVRRRGQEARLRCSPMKGHSHVYWYRQLPEEGLKFMVYLQKENIIDESGMPKERFSAEFPKEGPSILRIQQVVRGDSAAYFCASSPYPGTGVNTEAFFGQGTRLTVV.

The J gene is TRBJ2-3, the V gene TRBV7-2; D not resolved. The V end was cut by 5 bases, the J end by 1 base, with 10 bases between. This CDR3 comprises 14 residues. Germline loops: CDR1 SGHTA, CDR2 FQGNSA. CDR3 DNA: TGTGCCAGCAGCGAGGAATGGGGCACAGATACGCAGTATTTT. This codes for CASSEEWGTDTQYF. The variable domain in full, with the rest retrieved from reference TRBV7-2 and TRBJ2-3, is GAGVSQSPSNKVTEKGKDVELRCDPISGHTALYWYRQSLGQGLEFLIYFQGNSAPDKSGLPSDRFSAERTGGSVSTLTIQRTQQEDSAVYLCASSEEWGTDTQYFGPGTRLTVL.

The gene calls are TRBV7-2 and TRBJ2-1, with 9 nucleotides matching TRBD2. Germline loops: CDR1 SGHTA, CDR2 FQGNSA. The CDR3 runs to 17 residues. V was clipped by 5 bases and J by 4 bases; unmatched bases: 12. The CDR3 here is CASSSGGSGGPYNEQFF. DNA of the CDR3: TGTGCCAGCAGCAGCGGAGGGAGCGGGGGGCCATACAATGAGCAGTTCTTC.

The chain is built from TRBV30 and TRBJ2-1; a possible D gene is TRBD2 (5 bases). This CDR3 has 16 amino acids. Germline V gene lookup returns CDR1 GTSNPN and CDR2 SVGIG (reference sequence). V dropped 0 bases and J dropped 0 bases, with 12 bases sitting between them. CDR3 sequence (DNA): TGTGCCTGGAGTGTACAAAGCGGTCTCTCCTACAATGAGCAGTTCTTC. Residues: CAWSVQSGLSYNEQFF.

The chain carries TRBV6-5 and TRBJ2-1; 10 bases are shared with TRBD2. The CDR3 runs 15 residues. Germline lookup yields CDR1 MNHEY and CDR2 SVGAGI. Germline trimming cut 6 bases from V and 2 bases from J; bases unmatched to any gene: 4. CDR3 protein: CASRRGTSAYNEQFF. CDR3 in DNA: TGTGCCAGCAGGAGGGGGACTAGCGCCTACAATGAGCAGTTCTTC.

The chain joins TRBV11-2 to TRBJ2-3; 7 nucleotides line up with TRBD2. The CDR3 loop spans 15 amino acids. Germline V CDR1 and CDR2: SGHAT, FQNNGV. Trimming at V came to 5 bases and at J to 5 bases, leaving 10 bases not matched to a gene. CDR3 in amino acids: CASSLGGGTGDTQYF. CDR3 DNA: TGTGCCAGCAGCCTTGGGGGGGGAACGGGAGATACGCAGTATTTT.

The V call is TRBV18, the J call TRBJ2-3, with D uncertain. The V and J ends lost 3 bases and 2 bases respectively, with 3 bases between them. The CDR3 length is 12 residues. The germline V gene has CDR1 KGHSH and CDR2 LQKENI. This chain's CDR3 is CASSPFTDTQYF. Written as DNA, the CDR3 is TGTGCCAGCTCACCCTTCACAGATACGCAGTATTTT.

This rearrangement joins TRBV5-5 to TRBJ1-2; TRBD1 might be the D (6 bases). Germline V gene data show CDR1 as SGHKS and CDR2 as YYEKEE (reference sequence). V lost 2 bases and J 6 bases, leaving 29 bases between the germline ends. The CDR3 contains 19 residues. The CDR3 bases are TGTGCCAGCAGCTTAGCCGGGACACTTCTATGGCCCGCATTCAATGGCTACACCTTC. It is translated as CASSLAGTLLWPAFNGYTF. The variable domain in full, with the rest retrieved from reference TRBV5-5 and TRBJ1-2, is DAGVTQSPTHLIKTRGQQVTLRCSPISGHKSVSWYQQVLGQGPQFIFQYYEKEERGRGNFPDRFSARQFPNYSSELNVNALLLGDSALYLCASSLAGTLLWPAFNGYTFGSGTRLTVV.

In this sample, this clone turned up once. J is TRBJ1-1 and V is TRBV6-5; the D gene is possibly TRBD1 (6 bases). V was clipped by 5 bases and J by 4 bases, with 8 bases between them. This CDR3 spans 12 amino acids. Looked up from germline, CDR1 is MNHEY and CDR2 is SVGAGI. As DNA, the CDR3 is TGTGCCAGCAGTCCAGGGGTCACTGAAGCTTTCTTT. Its protein is CASSPGVTEAFF.

This clone was counted once. The chain employs TRBV5-1 and TRBJ2-7; D perhaps matches TRBD1 (5 bases). Trimming removed 3 bases at V and 3 bases at J, with 22 bases between. Per germline, CDR1 SGHRS and CDR2 YFSETQ. This CDR3 spans 17 amino acids. The CDR3, as DNA: TGCGCCAGCAGCTCGACGTTCCAGGGTTCAGGTCTCTACGAGCAGTACTTC. This encodes CASSSTFQGSGLYEQYF. Together with reference TRBV5-1 and TRBJ2-7, the CDR3 gives the full variable domain: KAGVTQTPRYLIKTRGQQVTLSCSPISGHRSVSWYQQTPGQGLQFLFEYFSETQRNKGNFPGRFSGRQFSNSRSEMNVSTLELGDSALYLCASSSTFQGSGLYEQYFGPGTRLTVT.

A word on this clone: A junction end diverges from the germline sequence, so it may reflect a read error. This sequence joins TRBV30 and TRBJ1-5; TRBD1 matches 7 bases. Per the germline V gene, CDR1 is GTSNPN and CDR2 is SVGIG (reference sequence). The CDR3 has 13 residues. Written as DNA, the CDR3 is TGTGCCTGGAGACACAGGGGCAATAAGCCCCAGCATTTT. This sequence encodes CAWRHRGNKPQHF.

Here the CDR3 reads CASSLRGRGRSNTGELFF. The CDR3 bases are TGTGCCAGTAGCCTTAGAGGCAGGGGGCGATCGAACACCGGGGAGCTGTTTTTT. The chain couples TRBV19 to TRBJ2-2; 8 nucleotides align to TRBD1. Germline CDR1 reads LNHDA; CDR2 reads SQIVND (reference sequence). With 6 bases clipped from V and 0 bases from J, the junction kept 12 bases outside the gene matches. This CDR3 region has 18 residues.

DNA for the CDR3: TGTGCTAGTGCTCCCCTTGGGACATCGATCAATGAGCAGTTCTTC. This encodes CASAPLGTSINEQFF. The chain combines TRBV12-5 with TRBJ2-1; weak D call: TRBD1 (6 bases). This CDR3 is built from 15 residues. Per the germline V gene, CDR1 is LGHNT and CDR2 is FRNRAP. V lost 7 bases and J 6 bases, leaving 19 bases between the germline ends. The full variable domain, in which reference TRBV12-5 and TRBJ2-1 provide the parts outside the CDR3, is DARVTQTPRHKVTEMGQEVTMRCQPILGHNTVFWYRQTMMQGLELLAYFRNRAPLDDSGMPKDRFSAEMPDATLATLKIQPSEPRDSAVYFCASAPLGTSINEQFFGPGTRLTVL.

This rearrangement joins TRBV28 to TRBJ2-1; TRBD1 agrees at 7 bases. The CDR3 has 16 residues. V dropped 5 bases and J dropped 5; count of bases not matched to a gene: 12. Germline V gene data show CDR1 as MDHEN and CDR2 as SYDVKM. In DNA, the CDR3 is TGTGCCAGCAGTCGGATGACAGGGCTGTGGAACAATGAGCAGTTCTTC. It codes for CASSRMTGLWNNEQFF.

V usage is TRBV7-2 and J usage is TRBJ2-7; D is ambiguous. Germline CDR1 SGHTA, CDR2 FQGNSA. The CDR3 consists of 13 residues. The germline V and J ends were trimmed by 4 bases and 5 bases, with 12 bases remaining between them. The DNA of the CDR3 is TGTGCCAGCAGCTCACTGAATACCCACGAGCAGTACTTC. Amino acid sequence: CASSSLNTHEQYF.